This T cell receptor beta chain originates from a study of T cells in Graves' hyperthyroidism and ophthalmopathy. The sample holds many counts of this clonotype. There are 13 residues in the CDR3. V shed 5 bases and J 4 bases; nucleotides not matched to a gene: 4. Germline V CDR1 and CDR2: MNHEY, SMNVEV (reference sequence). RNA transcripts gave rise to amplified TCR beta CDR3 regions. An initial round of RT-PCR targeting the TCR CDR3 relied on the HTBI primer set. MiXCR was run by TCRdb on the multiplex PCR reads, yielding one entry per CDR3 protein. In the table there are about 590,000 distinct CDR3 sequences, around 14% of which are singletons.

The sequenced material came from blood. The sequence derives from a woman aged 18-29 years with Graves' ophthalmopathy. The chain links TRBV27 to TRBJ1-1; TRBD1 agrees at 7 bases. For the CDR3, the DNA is TGTGCCAGCAGTACACGACAGGGCACTGAAGCTTTCTTT. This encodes CASSTRQGTEAFF.